This T cell receptor beta chain is from a study of metastatic and nonmetastatic thyroid tumors. Study at large: Samples came from malignant and benign thyroid patients, and repertoires were compared across blood and tumor or nodule tissue.

All patients reached thyroid surgery having received no treatment beforehand. In this sample, this clone turned up many times. Antigen specificity is unknown. Study processing details: CDR3 differences across clinicopathological groups were used to build a distant-metastasis classifier for papillary thyroid cancer. TCRdb reanalyzed the PCR reads via MiXCR. What appears here as the V and J calls and clone size reflects TCRdb's work, not the paper's. This sample has 23,000 or so clones; 20% to 30% occur once, and the top ten carry 10% to 15%. Findings and caveats of the study: Compared with benign nodules, malignant thyroid tumors were reported to have significantly higher TCR beta diversity in both blood and tumor.

The CDR3 is 15 amino acids. The V gene lost 4 bases and the J gene lost 4 bases, with 14 bases spanning the gap. Germline V gene data show CDR1 as MNHEY and CDR2 as SMNVEV (reference sequence). The receptor comes from a male donor with papillary thyroid cancer or a benign thyroid nodule (not recorded which). Some clones in this sample may be carry-over from other donors' samples. The chain is built from TRBV27 and TRBJ1-3; maybe TRBD1 (5 bases). Sequences were obtained from tumor tissue. The CDR3 DNA reads TGTGCCAGCAGTTCTGCCCACGGGGGGGGAAACACCATATATTTT. This gives the protein CASSSAHGGGNTIYF.